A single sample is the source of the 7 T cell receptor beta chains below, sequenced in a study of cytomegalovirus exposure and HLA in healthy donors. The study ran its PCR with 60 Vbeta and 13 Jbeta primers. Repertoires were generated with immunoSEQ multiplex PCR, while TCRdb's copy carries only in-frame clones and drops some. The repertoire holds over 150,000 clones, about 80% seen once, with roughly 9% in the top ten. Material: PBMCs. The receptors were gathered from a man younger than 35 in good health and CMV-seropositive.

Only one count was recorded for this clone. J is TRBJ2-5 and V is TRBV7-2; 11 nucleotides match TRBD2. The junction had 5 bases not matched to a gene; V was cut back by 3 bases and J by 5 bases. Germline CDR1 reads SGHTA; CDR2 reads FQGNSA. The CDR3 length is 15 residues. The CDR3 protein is CASSFSGGAVETQYF. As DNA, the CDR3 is TGTGCCAGCAGCTTTAGCGGGGGGGCCGTTGAGACCCAGTACTTC.

CDR3 sequence reads: CATPTANTYEQYF. The CDR3, as DNA: TGCGCCACCCCGACAGCTAATACCTACGAGCAGTACTTC. The chain couples TRBV10-1 to TRBJ2-7, with D possibly TRBD1 on 5 matching bases. The CDR3 has 13 amino acids. V gave up 10 bases and J gave up 2 bases, with 15 bases separating them. CDR1 is WNHNN, CDR2 SYGVQD, per germline (reference sequence).

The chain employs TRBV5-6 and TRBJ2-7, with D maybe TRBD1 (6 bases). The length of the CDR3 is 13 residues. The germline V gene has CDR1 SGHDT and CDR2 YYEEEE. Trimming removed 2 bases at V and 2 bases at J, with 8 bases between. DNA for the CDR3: TGTGCCAGCAGCTTCGGACAGCCCTACGAGCAGTACTTC. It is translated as CASSFGQPYEQYF.

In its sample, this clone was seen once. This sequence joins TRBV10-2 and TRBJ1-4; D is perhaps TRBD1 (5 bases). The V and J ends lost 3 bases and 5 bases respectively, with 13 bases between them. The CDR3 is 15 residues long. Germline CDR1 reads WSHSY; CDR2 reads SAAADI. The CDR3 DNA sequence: TGCGCCAGCAGTGACCTGGTTACAGGAAATGAAAAACTGTTTTTT. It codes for CASSDLVTGNEKLFF.

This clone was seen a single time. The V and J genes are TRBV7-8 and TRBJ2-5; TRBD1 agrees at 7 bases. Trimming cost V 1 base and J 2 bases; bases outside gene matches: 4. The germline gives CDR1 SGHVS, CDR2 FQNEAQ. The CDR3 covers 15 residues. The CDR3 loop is CASSLVQGPQETQYF. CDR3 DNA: TGTGCCAGCAGCTTAGTACAGGGGCCTCAAGAGACCCAGTACTTC.

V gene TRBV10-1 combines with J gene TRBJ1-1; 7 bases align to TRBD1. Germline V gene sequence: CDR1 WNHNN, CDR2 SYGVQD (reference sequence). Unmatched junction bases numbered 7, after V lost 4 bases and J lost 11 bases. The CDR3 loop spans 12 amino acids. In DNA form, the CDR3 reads TGCGCCAGCAGTGGACAGGGTTTAACGGCTTTCTTT. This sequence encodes CASSGQGLTAFF.

The CDR3 nucleotides are TGTGCCAGCAGCGTGGATACAAGGGAGGGTTCACCCCTCCACTTT. Encoded protein: CASSVDTREGSPLHF. The chain uses TRBV9 and TRBJ1-6; D remains unclear. Deletions cut 2 bases from V and 9 bases from J, with 15 bases between. The length of the CDR3 is 15 residues. Germline-derived CDR1 and CDR2 are SGDLS and YYNGEE.